The rows below give T cell receptor beta chains drawn from one sample of a study of T cell clones after liver transplantation. The repertoire was sequenced with immunoSEQ multiplex PCR; TCRdb's copy has only in-frame clones and lacks some. The repertoire holds 50,000 or so clones, with roughly 71% as singletons. The input for sequencing was CD4+ T cells from blood, taken less than 70 months after liver transplant. The receptors here all came from a human patient who received a liver transplant. Some of the T cells might come from the graft donor. CDR3s include the opening cysteine and the closing phenylalanine or tryptophan. Each record gives: D gene, J gene, CDR3 length, V gene, clone size, CDR3 protein, CDR3 DNA. D genes are given only for firm matches. Where a row states a size, it is once, few, many or the class of an expanded clone; other rows omit it.

>NA|TRBJ1-6|16|TRBV2|many
CASSNLGHVNNSPLHF
TGTGCCAGCAGTAACCTGGGACATGTCAATAATTCACCCCTCCACTTT
>NA|TRBJ2-7|14|TRBV6-5|NA
CASRPQRTSYEQYF
TGTGCCAGCAGGCCCCAGCGGACCTCCTACGAGCAGTACTTC
>TRBD2|TRBJ2-3|14|TRBV6-6|NA
CASGAGENADTQYF
TGTGCCAGCGGTGCGGGGGAAAACGCAGATACGCAGTATTTT
>NA|TRBJ1-3|14|TRBV5-8|NA
CASTTWDRADTIYF
TGTGCCAGCACCACATGGGATAGGGCGGACACCATATATTTT
>NA|TRBJ1-3|14|TRBV27|NA
CASRGGFSGNTIYF
TGTGCCAGCAGGGGGGGTTTCTCTGGAAACACCATATATTTT
>NA|TRBJ1-3|13|TRBV5-1|NA
CASSLYPGNTIYF
TGCGCCAGCAGCTTGTACCCTGGAAACACCATATATTTT
>NA|TRBJ2-7|14|TRBV7-9|NA
CASSLTGGAYEQYF
TGTGCCAGCAGCTTAACAGGGGGGGCCTACGAGCAGTACTTC
>NA|TRBJ2-2|14|TRBV5-1|NA
CASSLAPLTGELFF
TGCGCCAGCAGCTTAGCGCCGCTGACCGGGGAGCTGTTTTTT
>TRBD1|TRBJ2-1|14|TRBV11-2|NA
CASSRDRAYNEQFF
TGTGCCAGCAGCCGGGACAGGGCTTACAATGAGCAGTTCTTC
>NA|TRBJ2-5|10|TRBV2|NA
CASGEETQYF
TGTGCCAGCGGAGAAGAGACCCAGTACTTC
>NA|TRBJ2-2|13|TRBV2|NA
CASSSGFGGELFF
TGTGCCAGCAGTAGCGGATTCGGTGGGGAGCTGTTTTTT
>NA|TRBJ2-2|14|TRBV6-5|NA
CASGPGPNTGELFF
TGTGCCAGCGGCCCCGGGCCCAACACCGGGGAGCTGTTTTTT
>NA|TRBJ2-5|14|TRBV5-4|NA
CASRPDSNQETQYF
TGTGCCAGCAGACCCGACAGTAACCAAGAGACCCAGTACTTC
>NA|TRBJ2-2|14|TRBV10-1|many
CASSTDIRTGELFF
TGCGCCAGCAGTACGGACATCAGAACCGGGGAGCTGTTTTTT
>NA|TRBJ1-6|12|TRBV25-1|NA
CASSEWLGALHF
TGTGCCAGCAGTGAATGGCTCGGGGCCCTCCACTTT
>TRBD1|TRBJ2-7|16|TRBV7-2|NA
CASSLAGQGRGNEQYF
TGTGCCAGCAGCTTGGCAGGACAGGGGAGGGGAAACGAGCAGTACTTC
>NA|TRBJ1-1|14|TRBV19|NA
CASSRPASSTEAFF
TGTGCCAGTTCCCGGCCAGCCTCGAGCACTGAAGCTTTCTTT
>NA|TRBJ1-4|13|TRBV19|NA
CASWGRDQEKLFF
TGTGCCAGTTGGGGGAGGGACCAAGAAAAACTGTTTTTT
>TRBD1|TRBJ1-1|14|TRBV10-1|few
CASSERQGMTEAFF
TGCGCCAGCAGTGAGCGACAGGGAATGACTGAAGCTTTCTTT
>NA|TRBJ2-7|13|TRBV10-2|NA
CASRDTVSYEQYF
TGCGCCAGCAGAGACACAGTATCCTACGAGCAGTACTTC
>NA|TRBJ1-1|15|TRBV21-1|NA
CASSSPGGVCTEAFF
TGTGCCAGCAGCTCGCCCGGGGGGGTGTGTACTGAAGCTTTCTTT
>NA|TRBJ2-1|12|TRBV19|NA
CASSVRGNEQFF
TGTGCCAGTAGTGTCAGGGGCAATGAGCAGTTCTTC
>NA|TRBJ2-7|14|TRBV5-1|few
CASSVTVRDYEQYF
TGCGCCAGCAGCGTAACAGTGAGAGACTACGAGCAGTACTTC
>NA|TRBJ1-6|15|TRBV19|few
CASTLREESRAPLHF
TGTGCCAGTACCCTCCGGGAAGAAAGCCGGGCACCCCTCCACTTT
>TRBD1|TRBJ2-4|13|TRBV7-2|NA
CASSLDRGGIQYF
TGTGCCAGCAGCTTGGACAGGGGCGGCATTCAGTACTTC
>NA|TRBJ2-7|15|TRBV27|once
CASSREGTGSYEQYF
TGTGCCAGCAGTCGGGAGGGGACAGGGTCCTACGAGCAGTACTTC
>NA|TRBJ2-7|14|TRBV28|NA
CASRTGSLFYEQYF
TGTGCCAGCAGAACAGGGTCATTATTCTACGAGCAGTACTTC
>TRBD1|TRBJ2-5|14|TRBV6-1|NA
CASIRDSIQETQYF
TGTGCCAGCATCCGGGACAGTATACAAGAGACCCAGTACTTC
>NA|TRBJ1-4|16|TRBV5-1|NA
CASSLGLAGEAEKLFF
TGCGCCAGCAGCTTGGGGCTAGCAGGGGAGGCTGAAAAACTGTTTTTT
>NA|TRBJ1-5|12|TRBV28|NA
CAGQDSNQPQHF
TGTGCCGGCCAGGATAGCAATCAGCCCCAGCATTTT
>TRBD1|TRBJ2-3|13|TRBV5-6|NA
CASSLGGKDTQYF
TGTGCCAGCAGCTTAGGGGGCAAAGATACGCAGTATTTT
>TRBD1|TRBJ2-6|16|TRBV6-5|NA
CASSSDRVPGANVLTF
TGTGCCAGCAGTTCTGACAGGGTCCCTGGGGCCAACGTCCTGACTTTC
>TRBD2|TRBJ2-7|18|TRBV7-2|NA
CASSQAGTSGARVGEQYF
TGTGCCAGCAGCCAGGCCGGGACTAGCGGGGCCAGGGTGGGGGAGCAGTACTTC
>NA|TRBJ2-1|14|TRBV4-1|NA
CASSQDEGTPEQFF
TGCGCCAGCAGCCAAGATGAGGGTACACCCGAGCAGTTCTTC
>NA|TRBJ2-7|14|TRBV28|NA
CASSPSDRSYEQYF
TGTGCCAGCAGCCCATCGGACAGATCCTACGAGCAGTACTTC
>NA|TRBJ2-7|13|TRBV14|NA
CASSQVVGGEQYF
TGTGCCAGCAGCCAAGTCGTAGGGGGGGAGCAGTACTTC
>NA|TRBJ1-4|12|TRBV9|once
CASSATNEKLFF
TGTGCCAGCAGCGCAACTAATGAAAAACTGTTTTTT
>NA|TRBJ1-1|13|TRBV11-2|NA
CASSFGEHTEAFF
TGTGCCAGCAGCTTCGGAGAGCACACTGAAGCTTTCTTT
>NA|TRBJ1-5|12|TRBV7-8|NA
CASSLGAQPQHF
TGTGCCAGCAGCTTAGGGGCACAGCCCCAGCATTTT
>TRBD1|TRBJ2-2|16|TRBV9|NA
CASSVGTGYTSGELFF
TGTGCCAGCAGCGTCGGGACAGGGTATACGTCCGGGGAGCTGTTTTTT
>NA|TRBJ1-5|15|TRBV21-1|NA
CASSKATGSNQPQHF
TGTGCCAGCAGCAAAGCGACGGGGAGCAATCAGCCCCAGCATTTT
>NA|TRBJ2-3|14|TRBV15|once
CATSRTYGADTQYF
TGTGCCACCAGCAGGACTTATGGGGCAGATACGCAGTATTTT
>NA|TRBJ2-7|14|TRBV7-2|NA
CASSLGRETYEQYF
TGTGCCAGCAGCTTAGGACGGGAAACCTACGAGCAGTACTTC
>NA|TRBJ1-5|14|TRBV18|once
CASSPFSREQPQHF
TGTGCCAGCTCACCATTTAGCAGGGAGCAGCCCCAGCATTTT
>TRBD1|TRBJ2-7|15|TRBV14|NA
CASSQLGQGEHEQYF
TGTGCCAGCAGCCAACTCGGACAGGGGGAACACGAGCAGTACTTC
>NA|TRBJ1-2|15|TRBV6-5|NA
CASSYLHRAAYGYTF
TGTGCCAGCAGTTACTTGCACAGGGCAGCCTATGGCTACACCTTC
>TRBD1|TRBJ1-6|16|TRBV30|few
CAWSWGGQGQNSPLHF
TGTGCCTGGAGTTGGGGAGGACAGGGGCAGAATTCACCCCTCCACTTT
>TRBD2|TRBJ2-5|15|TRBV9|NA
CASSVAGLHQETQYF
TGTGCCAGCAGCGTAGCGGGACTACACCAAGAGACCCAGTACTTC
>NA|TRBJ1-5|13|TRBV28|NA
CASSGTRRQPQHF
TGTGCCAGCAGTGGCACAAGGCGTCAGCCCCAGCATTTT
>NA|TRBJ2-1|16|TRBV5-5|NA
CASSPGTPSSYNEQFF
TGTGCCAGCAGCCCGGGGACGCCGAGCTCCTACAATGAGCAGTTCTTC
>NA|TRBJ2-6|16|TRBV4-1|NA
CASSQGGAGGANVLTF
TGCGCCAGCAGCCAAGGCGGGGCAGGAGGGGCCAACGTCCTGACTTTC
>NA|TRBJ1-5|16|TRBV4-1|NA
CASSQGFLGGNQPQHF
TGCGCCAGCAGCCAAGGGTTCCTTGGGGGCAATCAGCCCCAGCATTTT